This T cell receptor beta chain was observed in a study of T cell responses to AZD1222 COVID-19 vaccine. A word on this clone: Its antigen is unidentified.

Sequenced by immunoSEQ multiplex PCR; TCRdb stores in-frame clones only, minus some. The table lists about 93,000 clones, more than 80% of them singletons. Study findings and constraints: Donors were chiefly white British, with a greater number of females, and clonal diversity was perhaps underestimated. Spike-specific TCR breadth and depth went up after people got two AZD1222 doses. The study found vaccine-associated CD4 TCRs spanning spike, dominant at 160-218 and 743-854. Repertoire sampling happened only post peak T cell response.

CDR1 and CDR2 (germline): SGHRS, YFSETQ. This CDR3 spans 15 amino acids. V shed 3 bases, J shed 6 bases, and the junction held 11 bases outside the gene matches. Sequenced here: peripheral blood, sampled 28 days after the second AZD1222 dose. The sequence came from an adult who received the AZD1222 COVID-19 vaccine. The chain couples TRBV5-1 to TRBJ1-2; TRBD1 aligns across 7 bases. The DNA of the CDR3 is TGCGCCAGCAGCTCCGGGACAGATCAAGGGGATGGCTACACCTTC. Its protein is CASSSGTDQGDGYTF.